This T cell receptor (beta chain) was recorded in a study of blood T cell repertoires in COVID-19 (dated by TCRdb to between 2020 and 2021). Turning to the overall study: Samples covering the acute and convalescent phases of COVID-19 were provided by collaborators in the United States, Italy and Spain. A freely available public database, intended as a resource for researchers studying the immune response to SARS-CoV-2, is where the repertoires were released. Samples came from the ongoing ImmuneRACE study (first 160 participants) plus 1,254 subjects from 6 global collaborators. The sample metadata nearly always contained a de-identified subject ID, COVID-19 status, age in years and sex. Deeply sampled blood TCRbeta repertoires from subjects exposed to, actively infected with, or recovered from COVID-19 were included in the dataset. The material from the prospective study consisted of cDNA or gDNA derived from T cells, B-cell-depleted T cells, or PBMCs. Where HLA class I and class II types were available, the types were taken from metadata supplied by the sample provider, not from assay-based typing.

Results the study describes overall, beyond this receptor: Clinical and demographic metadata were provided uncurated, with the amount varying by source and participant.

The collaborating institutions used their own protocols to collect whole blood in K2EDTA tubes. Collaborator samples were shipped for TCRbeta analysis as frozen whole blood, isolated PBMCs, or DNA extracted from either sample type. Reading from cysteine to phenylalanine, the CDR3 counts 15 amino acids. The read is trimmed to its CDR3 DNA, 45 bases read in frame from base 1. V ends up 0 bases short and J 5 bases short, with an unmatched junction base count of 6. The germline V gene (reference sequence) provides CDR1 SEHNR and CDR2 FQNEAQ. On this clone: The antigen it recognizes is unknown. One base away there is no much larger clone; base qualities are not given.

TCRbeta CDR3 regions were amplified from genomic DNA using the immunoSEQ Assay, a bias-controlled multiplex PCR. In the source study's methods: The number of nucleated cells in each sample was estimated by amplification of reference gene primers within the assay. To quantify the absolute abundance of each unique TCRbeta CDR3 rearrangement, sequence reads were collapsed and filtered. Productive Simpson clonality was computed per sample as the square root of Simpson's diversity index over productive rearrangements. As stored in TCRdb, this immuneACCESS dataset retains in-frame rearrangements with V and J assigned. A fraction of the clones does not appear; measured against another copy, unresolved V genes explain less than half of the discrepancy, and the remainder lacks a known reason. From that table come the V and J calls and clone size; the DNA was used to work out D and trimming. The sample records 45,000 to 65,000 clones, roughly nine tenths of which are singletons. The top ten hold around 9% of the sample.

The rearrangement combines TRBV7-9 with TRBJ1-1; TRBD1 fits 7 bases in the junction. The material sequenced was peripheral blood. The receptor was isolated from a human donor in a cohort sampled during active COVID-19. For the CDR3, the sequence is CASSLARTGSTEAFF. The sequenced DNA: TGTGCCAGCAGCTTAGCCCGGACAGGAAGTACTGAAGCTTTCTTT.